The 6 T cell receptor beta chains below were found in one sample sequenced in a study of blood T cell repertoires in COVID-19. Clones were read by immunoSEQ multiplex PCR, and TCRdb kept only the in-frame ones, dropping some. The table lists 25,000 to 30,000 clones, about 80% of them singletons. Sequencing was done on a sample of peripheral blood. The receptor set was obtained from a man older than 75 with active or convalescent COVID-19.

This chain joins TRBV21-1 and TRBJ2-4; no check of the table's D call, TRBD2, against the DNA was made. TRBV21-1 is given as a pseudogene. CDR3 length equals 16 residues. CDR3 in amino acids: CASSNNLLLAKNIQYF. Written as DNA, the CDR3 is TGTGCCAGCAGCAACAACCTTCTACTAGCCAAAAACATTCAGTACTTC.

The DNA for the CDR3 is TGTGCCAGCAGTGAACGGGACAGCAACTATGGCTACACCTTC. Its protein is CASSERDSNYGYTF. The J gene is TRBJ1-2, the V gene TRBV2; 7 bases line up with TRBD1. Losses at the gene ends were 2 bases for V and 2 bases for J; bases not matched to a gene: 2. This CDR3 is built from 14 residues. The germline V gene encodes CDR1 SNHLY and CDR2 FYNNEI.

V gene TRBV12-3 or TRBV12-4 combines with J gene TRBJ1-4; 7 bases line up with TRBD1. The CDR3 has 12 residues. Trimming at V came to 6 bases and at J to 14 bases, leaving 9 bases not matched to a gene. CDR3 residues: CASSLSRGNLFF. Written as DNA, the CDR3 is TGTGCCAGCAGCCTCTCCAGGGGGAATCTGTTTTTT.

This chain's CDR3 is CASSVQGNQPQHF. In DNA form, the CDR3 reads TGTGCCAGCAGCGTACAGGGGAATCAGCCCCAGCATTTT. V usage is TRBV7-9 and J usage is TRBJ1-5; TRBD1 agrees at 7 bases. Looked up from germline, CDR1 is SEHNR and CDR2 is FQNEAQ (reference sequence). Unmatched junction bases numbered 2, after V lost 5 bases and J lost 4 bases. This CDR3 region has 13 residues.

The rearrangement joins TRBV28 to TRBJ1-2; D gene unclear. V dropped 2 bases and J dropped 8 bases, with 15 bases sitting between them. This CDR3 is 14 amino acids long. Germline V lookup: CDR1 MDHEN, CDR2 SYDVKM. CDR3 sequence: CASSLVSLVGGYTF. The CDR3 DNA reads TGTGCCAGCAGTTTAGTATCCCTAGTTGGGGGCTACACCTTC.

V is TRBV9 and J is TRBJ2-3; D not certain. This CDR3 spans 12 amino acids. Per germline, CDR1 SGDLS and CDR2 YYNGEE. With 0 bases removed from V and 5 bases from J, the gap between germline ends came to 4 bases. As DNA, the CDR3 is TGTGCCAGCAGCGTAGTCGGAGATACGCAGTATTTT. Encoded protein: CASSVVGDTQYF.